This TCR beta chain came from a study of molecular identifiers for immune sequencing clone quantification. Study information: Replicate experiments took RNA from 20,000 or 100,000 naive CD8 cells, divided it five ways and sequenced four. Findings and limits, study-wide: Spiked Jurkat TCR RNA equivalent to one cell reportedly surfaced among roughly 910,000 naive cells.

Worth noting for this clonotype: What it binds is not known.

Each CDR3 protein is one row after TCRdb ran MiXCR on the PCR reads. The top ten clones hold 0.7% to 0.95% of a sample with roughly 630,000 distinct CDR3 sequences, about 25% of them seen once. Every naive CD8 library was made from between about 18,000 and 1,100,000 sorted cells with 10%, 30% or 50% RNA. Using a CD8+CD4-CCR7+CD45RA+ phenotype, naive CD8 T cells were sorted. Per germline, CDR1 MNHEY and CDR2 SVGAGI. The trim removed 8 bases at V and 4 bases at J, leaving 6 bases unmatched. This CDR3 has 13 residues. The TCR originated in a human donor in good health. Some libraries in this study had Jurkat cell RNA spiked in. The specimen sequenced was naive CD8+ T cells from blood, with Jurkat cell RNA spiked in. The subset: FACS-sorted CD8+CD4-CCR7+CD45RA+ naive T cells. The genes are TRBV6-5 and TRBJ2-5; 8 nucleotides agree with TRBD2. The CDR3 loop is CASEAGGRETQYF. CDR3 DNA sequence: TGTGCCAGCGAGGCGGGAGGACGAGAGACCCAGTACTTC.